This T cell receptor beta chain stems from a study of T cells in localized non-small cell lung cancer. Study-level findings and limits: Investigators sequenced only a single tumor region, leaving heterogeneity possible.

Sequencing was performed with immunoSEQ multiplex PCR; in TCRdb, only in-frame clones are kept and a portion is missing. The repertoire holds some 25,000 clones, with roughly 90% as singletons. The CDR3 runs to 15 residues. The V and J ends lost 0 bases and 1 base respectively, with 11 bases between them. From germline, CDR1 is SGHDT and CDR2 YYEEEE. As to this clone: Its target is not known.

Sequenced here: peripheral blood, sampled before any cancer treatment. The rearrangement joins TRBV5-6 to TRBJ2-7; maybe TRBD1 (5 bases). The origin of this receptor is a female donor aged 60 or older with stage I lung adenocarcinoma. CDR3 sequence (DNA): TGTGCCAGCAGCTTGGCCTGGGGCACGTCCTACGAGCAGTACTTC. Its translation is CASSLAWGTSYEQYF.